The clone carrying this TCR beta chain was found once. What it binds is not known. The treatment denotes: 19 received Ad26.COV2.S at low or high dose, single or two shots; 5 received placebo; per-sample allocation not given. All samples were drawn on day 63, counting from the first vaccine or placebo injection. Aged 18-55 years, donor was enrolled in Boston in 2020. Built on an Ad26 vector, the vaccine expressed Wuhan-strain SARS-CoV-2 spike. This sample is drawn from a study of Ad26.COV2.S vaccination and SARS-CoV-2 variants. Study information: Ad26.COV2.S shots went into the muscle once or twice, 56 days apart.

V was clipped by 5 bases and J by 0 bases, with 14 bases between them. The CDR3 extends over 16 amino acids. In germline, CDR1 is SGHTA, CDR2 FQGNSA. Assay used: immunoSEQ multiplex PCR; TCRdb lists only in-frame clones, some missing. The sample records under 500,000 clones, approximately 92% being singletons. Study-level points and caveats: Placebo recipients and vaccine recipients were similar in non-spike TCR breadth.

The V call is TRBV7-2, the J call TRBJ1-3; D may be TRBD1 (6 bases). The receptor's source is a person between 18 and 60 years old who received the Ad26.COV2.S COVID-19 vaccine or a placebo. The starting material was peripheral blood, obtained in a trial of Ad26.COV2.S vaccine versus placebo. The chain's CDR3 is CASSPRTAHSGNTIYF. The CDR3 DNA is TGTGCCAGCAGCCCCAGGACAGCACACTCTGGAAACACCATATATTTT.